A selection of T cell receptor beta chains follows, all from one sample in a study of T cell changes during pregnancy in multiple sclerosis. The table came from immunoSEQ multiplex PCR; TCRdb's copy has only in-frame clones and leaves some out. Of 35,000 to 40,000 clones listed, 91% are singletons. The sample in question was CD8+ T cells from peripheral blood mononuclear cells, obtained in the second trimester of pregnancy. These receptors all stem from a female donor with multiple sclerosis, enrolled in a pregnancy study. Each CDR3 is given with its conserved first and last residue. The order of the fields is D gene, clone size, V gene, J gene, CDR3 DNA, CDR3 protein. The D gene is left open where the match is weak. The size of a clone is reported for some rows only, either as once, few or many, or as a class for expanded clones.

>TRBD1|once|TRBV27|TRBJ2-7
TGTGCCAGCAGTCTGACAGGGGCCGAGCAGTACTTC
CASSLTGAEQYF
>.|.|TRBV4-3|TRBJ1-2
TGCGCCAGCAGCCAAGACCCGGGAGGGAATGATGGCTACACCTTC
CASSQDPGGNDGYTF
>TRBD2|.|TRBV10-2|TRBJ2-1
TGCGCCAGCAGTCTCAGGACTAGCGGTTTTTACAATGAGCAGTTCTTC
CASSLRTSGFYNEQFF
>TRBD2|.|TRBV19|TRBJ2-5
TGTGCCAGTAGTATCGCGGGACTAGGGGAGACCCAGTACTTC
CASSIAGLGETQYF
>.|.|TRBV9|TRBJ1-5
TGTGCCAGCAGCGTAGGGGGGGGCCGGAGTCAGCCCCAGCATTTT
CASSVGGGRSQPQHF
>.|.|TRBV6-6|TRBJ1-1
TGTGCCAGCAGCCCGGACAGACTGAACACTGAAGCTTTCTTT
CASSPDRLNTEAFF
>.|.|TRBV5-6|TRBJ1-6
TGTGCCAGCAGCCCCGGGGTAGCTTCACCCCTCCACTTT
CASSPGVASPLHF
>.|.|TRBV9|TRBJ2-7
TGTGCCAGCAGCGTTAGTACAGCCTACGAGCAGTACTTC
CASSVSTAYEQYF
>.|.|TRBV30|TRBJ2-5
TGTGCCTGGATGCCCCTAGTGGCCGCTAGCGCGGAGACCCAGTACTTC
CAWMPLVAASAETQYF
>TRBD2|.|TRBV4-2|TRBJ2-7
TGTGCCAGCAGCCAGGGGTCAGATAGCGGGGTGTTCTACGAGCAGTACTTC
CASSQGSDSGVFYEQYF
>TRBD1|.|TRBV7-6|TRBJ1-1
TGTGCCAGCAGCAAAATACCAGGGGGCCCTAACACTGAAGCTTTCTTT
CASSKIPGGPNTEAFF
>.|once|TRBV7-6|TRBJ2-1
TGTGCCAGCAGCTTAGGGACGGGAGTGTACAATGAGCAGTTCTTC
CASSLGTGVYNEQFF
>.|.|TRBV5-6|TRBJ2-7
TGTGCCAGCAGCCTTGGCCGGGACTTCTACGAGCAGTACTTC
CASSLGRDFYEQYF
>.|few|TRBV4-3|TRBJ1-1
TGCGCCAGCAGCCAAGACACAGGGATGGGGACTGAAGCTTTCTTT
CASSQDTGMGTEAFF
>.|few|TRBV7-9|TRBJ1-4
TGTGCCAGCAGCTCATCGGTTCTGAGAGAAAAACTGTTTTTT
CASSSSVLREKLFF
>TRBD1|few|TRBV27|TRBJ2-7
TGTGCCAGCCGGGACAGGGGAATCCACGAGCAGTACTTC
CASRDRGIHEQYF
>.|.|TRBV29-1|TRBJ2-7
TGCAGCGTAACTACCGGGACTGGCTACGAGCAGTACTTC
CSVTTGTGYEQYF
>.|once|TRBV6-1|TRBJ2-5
TGTGCCAGCAGTACCTTCGGCGGGAACGGAGAGACCCAGTACTTC
CASSTFGGNGETQYF
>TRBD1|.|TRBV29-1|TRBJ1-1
TGCAGCGTACCCAGGGGGGAAACTGAAGCTTTCTTT
CSVPRGETEAFF
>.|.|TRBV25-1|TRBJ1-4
TGTGCCAGCACCCCCCTGGGAGGGAGGGATGAAAAACTGTTTTTT
CASTPLGGRDEKLFF
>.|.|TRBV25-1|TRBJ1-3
TGTGCCAGCAGTGAACCAGGAAACACCATATATTTT
CASSEPGNTIYF
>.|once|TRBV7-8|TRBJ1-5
TGTGCCAGCAGCTTAGCTTTCTCTCCCAATCAGCCCCAGCATTTT
CASSLAFSPNQPQHF
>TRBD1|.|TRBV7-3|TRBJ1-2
TGTGCCAGCAGCCCGACAGGGCGGGACGGCTACACCTTC
CASSPTGRDGYTF
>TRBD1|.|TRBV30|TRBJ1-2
TGTGCCTGGAATCAGGGGGCGAACTTGGATGGCTACACCTTC
CAWNQGANLDGYTF
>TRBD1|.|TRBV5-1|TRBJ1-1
TGCGCCAGCAGCGCCACAGGGGCTGAAGCTTTCTTT
CASSATGAEAFF
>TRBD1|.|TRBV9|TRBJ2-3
TGTGCCAGCAGCGGGACAGGGGCCACAGATACGCAGTATTTT
CASSGTGATDTQYF
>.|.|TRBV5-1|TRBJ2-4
TGCGCCAGCAGCTTGGATCCGGACTCTCGCCGGAACATTCAGTACTTC
CASSLDPDSRRNIQYF
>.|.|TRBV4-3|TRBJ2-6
TGCGCCAGCAGCCAAGATCAGGGCTCTGGGGCCAACGTCCTGACTTTC
CASSQDQGSGANVLTF
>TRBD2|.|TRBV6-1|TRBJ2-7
TGTGCCAGCAGATCCGGGACTAGTGTATTCTACGAGCAGTACTTC
CASRSGTSVFYEQYF
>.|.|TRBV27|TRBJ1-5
TGTGCCAGCAGTTTGGGGCCATCTAGCAATCAGCCCCAGCATTTT
CASSLGPSSNQPQHF
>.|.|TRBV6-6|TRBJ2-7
TGTGCCAGCAGTTTTCGGACTAAATGGGGTTACGAGCAGTACTTC
CASSFRTKWGYEQYF
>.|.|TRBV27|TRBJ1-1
TGTGCCAGCAGTTTACTCTCGGGGATGTGGACTGAAGCTTTCTTT
CASSLLSGMWTEAFF
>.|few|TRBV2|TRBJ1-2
TGTGCCAGCATAGGGAGTTATGGCTACACCTTC
CASIGSYGYTF
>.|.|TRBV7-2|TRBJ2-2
TGTGCCAGGGAACAGGAGAACACCGGGGAGCTGTTTTTT
CAREQENTGELFF
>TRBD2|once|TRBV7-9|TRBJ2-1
TGTGCCAGCAGCATTGGGACTAGCGGTGAGCAGTTCTTC
CASSIGTSGEQFF
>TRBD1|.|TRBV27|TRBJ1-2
TGTGCCAGCAGGCTACAGGGGCTAGGGGGCTACACCTTC
CASRLQGLGGYTF
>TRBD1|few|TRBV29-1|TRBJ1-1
TGCAGCGTTCGGGACAGGGAAGGCACTGAAGCTTTCTTT
CSVRDREGTEAFF
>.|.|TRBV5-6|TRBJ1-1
TGTGCCAGCAGCTTGAAGACAGGAGAAGTAGTGCACACTGAAGCTTTCTTT
CASSLKTGEVVHTEAFF